Listed below are T cell receptor beta chains from one sample, sequenced in a study of CD8 T cells in Susac syndrome. TCRdb processed the immunoSEQ multiplex PCR reads anew with MiXCR; each CDR3 protein has one entry. In the table there are 45,000 or so distinct CDR3 sequences, approximately 93% of which are singletons. The sequenced sample consisted of CD8+ T cells from PBMCs. These receptors all come from a human donor in good health. Each CDR3 is given with its conserved first and last residue.

V gene: TRBV27; CDR3 length: 13; J gene: TRBJ2-5; CDR3 protein: CASRRQSQETQYF
V gene: TRBV2; CDR3 length: 14; J gene: TRBJ1-2; CDR3 protein: CASSGFGTGDGYTF
V gene: TRBV3-1; CDR3 length: 18; J gene: TRBJ2-2; CDR3 protein: CASSQALSSGRGTGELFF
V gene: TRBV12-3/TRBV12-4; CDR3 length: 12; J gene: TRBJ2-7; CDR3 protein: CASSLGANEQYF
V gene: TRBV6-1; CDR3 length: 14; J gene: TRBJ2-7; CDR3 protein: CASSEAWQGDEQYF
V gene: TRBV7-2; CDR3 length: 15; J gene: TRBJ2-7; CDR3 protein: CASSLADRGSYEQYF
V gene: TRBV29-1; CDR3 length: 20; J gene: TRBJ2-3; CDR3 protein: CSVSPAAVAGVILSTDTQYF
V gene: TRBV29-1; CDR3 length: 14; J gene: TRBJ2-7; CDR3 protein: CSVEELGTAYEQYF
V gene: TRBV13; CDR3 length: 16; J gene: TRBJ2-3; CDR3 protein: CASSPRGLAGDDTQYF
V gene: TRBV3-1; CDR3 length: 15; J gene: TRBJ2-2; CDR3 protein: CASSPPGPVTGELFF
V gene: TRBV28; CDR3 length: 12; J gene: TRBJ1-5; CDR3 protein: CASSPSNQPQHF
V gene: TRBV12-3/TRBV12-4; CDR3 length: 13; J gene: TRBJ2-1; CDR3 protein: CASSAEDRDEQFF
V gene: TRBV29-1; CDR3 length: 12; J gene: TRBJ2-7; CDR3 protein: CSVLSGPYEQYF
V gene: TRBV23-1; CDR3 length: 12; J gene: TRBJ1-2; CDR3 protein: CASSQWIRCYTF
V gene: TRBV27; CDR3 length: 15; J gene: TRBJ1-5; CDR3 protein: CASSPDTDSNQPQHF
V gene: TRBV2; CDR3 length: 15; J gene: TRBJ1-5; CDR3 protein: CASRDPGQGNQPQHF
V gene: TRBV29-1; CDR3 length: 15; J gene: TRBJ2-7; CDR3 protein: CSVVWEGSFAYEQYF
V gene: TRBV27; CDR3 length: 14; J gene: TRBJ2-7; CDR3 protein: CASSSSTGGNEQYF
V gene: TRBV7-6; CDR3 length: 14; J gene: TRBJ2-7; CDR3 protein: CASSLLGLASEQYF
V gene: TRBV2; CDR3 length: 14; J gene: TRBJ2-1; CDR3 protein: CASRGADSYNEQFF
V gene: TRBV7-9; CDR3 length: 16; J gene: TRBJ2-1; CDR3 protein: CASSVPGLHPRNEQFF
V gene: TRBV2; CDR3 length: 12; J gene: TRBJ2-1; CDR3 protein: CASSVFGEEQFF
V gene: TRBV30; CDR3 length: 14; J gene: TRBJ2-7; CDR3 protein: CAWSGDRGPYEQYF
V gene: TRBV2; CDR3 length: 12; J gene: TRBJ1-1; CDR3 protein: CASSEVLTEAFF
V gene: TRBV20-1; CDR3 length: 15; J gene: TRBJ2-3; CDR3 protein: CSAPLAGVGTDTQYF
V gene: TRBV29-1; CDR3 length: 13; J gene: TRBJ2-2; CDR3 protein: CSVLGRNTGELFF
V gene: TRBV28; CDR3 length: 16; J gene: TRBJ1-1; CDR3 protein: CASSPIPRSGNTEAFF
V gene: TRBV20-1; CDR3 length: 15; J gene: TRBJ2-3; CDR3 protein: CSAKVRGQMSSTQYF
V gene: TRBV5-6; CDR3 length: 15; J gene: TRBJ2-5; CDR3 protein: CASSLAGGQSETQYF
V gene: TRBV7-9; CDR3 length: 14; J gene: TRBJ2-3; CDR3 protein: CASSLATWADTQYF
V gene: TRBV27; CDR3 length: 14; J gene: TRBJ2-5; CDR3 protein: CASSPTQGGQTQYF
V gene: TRBV30; CDR3 length: 16; J gene: TRBJ2-7; CDR3 protein: CAWSGISGRALYEQYF
V gene: TRBV14; CDR3 length: 12; J gene: TRBJ1-1; CDR3 protein: CASSLGGGEAFF
V gene: TRBV7-9; CDR3 length: 14; J gene: TRBJ2-2; CDR3 protein: CASSLVGRGGELFF
V gene: TRBV5-6; CDR3 length: 13; J gene: TRBJ1-2; CDR3 protein: CASSLGTDYDYTF
V gene: TRBV4-1; CDR3 length: 18; J gene: TRBJ2-1; CDR3 protein: CASSQPSSGSGSYNEQFF
V gene: TRBV13; CDR3 length: 13; J gene: TRBJ2-3; CDR3 protein: CASSLGRADTQYF
V gene: TRBV5-6; CDR3 length: 15; J gene: TRBJ2-2; CDR3 protein: CASSPVSHGRGELFF
V gene: TRBV29-1; CDR3 length: 12; J gene: TRBJ2-7; CDR3 protein: CSVEEGTYEQYF
V gene: TRBV7-9; CDR3 length: 15; J gene: TRBJ1-2; CDR3 protein: CASSLTTAGNYGYTF